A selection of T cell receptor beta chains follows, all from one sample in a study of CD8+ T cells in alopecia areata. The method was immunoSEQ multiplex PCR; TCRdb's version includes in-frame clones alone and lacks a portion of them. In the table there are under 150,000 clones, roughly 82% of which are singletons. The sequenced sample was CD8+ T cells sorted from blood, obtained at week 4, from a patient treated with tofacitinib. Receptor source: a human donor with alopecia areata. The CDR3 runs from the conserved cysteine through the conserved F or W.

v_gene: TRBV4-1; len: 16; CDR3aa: CASSPTGLRSSYEQYF
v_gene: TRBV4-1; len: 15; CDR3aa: CASSQEMRAHNEQFF
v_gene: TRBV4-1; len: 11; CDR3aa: CASSPGIEAFF
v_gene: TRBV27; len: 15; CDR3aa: CASSYVGGSYNEQFF
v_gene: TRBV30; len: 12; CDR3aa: CAWSYGEDEQYF
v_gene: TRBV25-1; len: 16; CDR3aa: CASSGRDRELADTQYF
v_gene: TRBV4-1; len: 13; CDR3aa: CASSQAMNTEAFF
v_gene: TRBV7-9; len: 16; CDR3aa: CASSIDRGRGYNEQFF
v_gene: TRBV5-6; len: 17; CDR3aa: CASSSRGLDFSGNTIYF
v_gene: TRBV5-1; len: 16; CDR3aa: CASSSRTSGAPGELFF
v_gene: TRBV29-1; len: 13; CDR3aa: CSVEDGYSYEQYF
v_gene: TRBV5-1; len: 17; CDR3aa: CASNVWGADPTADTQYF
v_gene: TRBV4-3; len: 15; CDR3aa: CASSQGTDIDYEQYF
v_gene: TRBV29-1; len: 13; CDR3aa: CSVVLTGIDTQYF
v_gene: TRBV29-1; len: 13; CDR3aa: CSVAFRGAVEAFF
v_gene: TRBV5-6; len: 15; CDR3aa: CASSFPGLPYNEQFF
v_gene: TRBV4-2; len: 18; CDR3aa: CASSQDGEIAGGRETQYF
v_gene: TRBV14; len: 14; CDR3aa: CASSHLDSPYGYTF
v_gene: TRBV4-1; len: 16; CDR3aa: CASSHTSGGSYNEQFF
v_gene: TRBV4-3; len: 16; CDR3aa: CASSPTETSNTGELFF
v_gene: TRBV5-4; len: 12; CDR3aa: CASSLGTDEAFF
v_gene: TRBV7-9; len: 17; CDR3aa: CASSLTAGQDSYYEQYF
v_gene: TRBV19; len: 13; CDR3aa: CASSIHHNQPQHF
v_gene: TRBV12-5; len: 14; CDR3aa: CASAKDRDGDGYTF
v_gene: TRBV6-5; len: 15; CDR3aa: CASSLSGSSYNEQFF
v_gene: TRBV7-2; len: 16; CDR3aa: CASSSPWSHPPKTQYF
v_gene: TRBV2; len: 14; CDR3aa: CASKLAGGSYEQYF
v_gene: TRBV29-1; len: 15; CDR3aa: CSVESESSGANVLTF
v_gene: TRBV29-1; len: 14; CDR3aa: CSVEDRGPGYGYTF
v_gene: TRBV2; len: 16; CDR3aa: CASSEADRVSYNEQFF
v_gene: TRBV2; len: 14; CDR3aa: CASSEGLGATEAFF
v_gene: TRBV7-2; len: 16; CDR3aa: CASSSSTSGGVETQYF
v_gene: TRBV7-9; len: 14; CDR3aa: CASTDDRGWDGYTF
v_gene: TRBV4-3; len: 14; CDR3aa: CASSHGRENSPLHF